This passage covers 16 T cell receptor beta chains from one sample sequenced in a study of T cell repertoires in cytomegalovirus infection. TCRdb recomputed calls from the reads with MiXCR, one row per CDR3 protein. The data show around 490,000 distinct CDR3 sequences, about a quarter seen once. The specimen sequenced was PBMCs. The receptors stem from a human donor in good health (CMV status not recorded). Some clones in this sample may be carry-over from other donors' samples.

This clonotype has a count of ten or more. This chain joins TRBV7-3 and TRBJ2-1; the D is unclear. Per the germline V gene, CDR1 is SGHTA and CDR2 is FQGTGA. The CDR3 runs to 15 residues. With 5 bases removed from V and 0 bases from J, the gap between germline ends came to 11 bases. CDR3 sequence (DNA): TGTGCCAGCAGCCCCCAAGGTAGCTCCTACAATGAGCAGTTCTTC. Translating it yields CASSPQGSSYNEQFF.

The sample holds many counts of this clonotype. The chain combines TRBV7-2 with TRBJ1-5; TRBD1 matches 11 bases. V trimming: 1 base; J trimming: 7 bases; junction bases outside the gene matches: 3. CDR1 SGHTA and CDR2 FQGNSA come from the germline V gene. This CDR3 spans 15 amino acids. The CDR3, as DNA: TGTGCCAGCAGCTTAGGGACAGGGGGCCGACAGCCCCAGCATTTT. Translating gives CASSLGTGGRQPQHF. The full variable domain, completed using reference TRBV7-2 and TRBJ1-5, is GAGVSQSPSNKVTEKGKDVELRCDPISGHTALYWYRQSLGQGLEFLIYFQGNSAPDKSGLPSDRFSAERTGGSVSTLTIQRTQQEDSAVYLCASSLGTGGRQPQHFGDGTRLSIL.

This clonotype was counted many times. The V gene is TRBV7-2, the J gene TRBJ2-7; D not resolved. V was clipped by 1 base and J by 6 bases, with 4 bases between them. The CDR3 runs 11 residues. The germline gives CDR1 SGHTA, CDR2 FQGNSA. The CDR3 is CASSLVGEQYF. The CDR3 DNA follows: TGTGCCAGCAGCTTAGTCGGCGAGCAGTACTTC. Full variable domain (remainder filled in from reference TRBV7-2 and TRBJ2-7): GAGVSQSPSNKVTEKGKDVELRCDPISGHTALYWYRQSLGQGLEFLIYFQGNSAPDKSGLPSDRFSAERTGGSVSTLTIQRTQQEDSAVYLCASSLVGEQYFGPGTRLTVT.

The chain is built from TRBV7-6 and TRBJ1-1; 11 bases agree with TRBD1. The ends lost 3 bases at V and 5 bases at J; junction bases unmatched: 20. CDR1 and CDR2 from the germline V gene are SGHVS and FNYEAQ. This CDR3 has 20 amino acids. The CDR3 bases are TGTGCCAGCAGCTTCGGCACGAGCGGGACAGGGGGGCGGGCGGGGACTGAAGCTTTCTTT. Translation gives CASSFGTSGTGGRAGTEAFF.

This chain connects TRBV7-2 to TRBJ2-1; 15 positions match TRBD2. Germline loops: CDR1 SGHTA, CDR2 FQGNSA. The CDR3 runs 16 residues. V shed 6 bases and J 7 bases; nucleotides not matched to a gene: 7. In nucleotides, the CDR3 is TGTGCCAGCAGTTTCTGGACTAGCGGGAGGGTTAATGAGCAGTTCTTC. Translating gives CASSFWTSGRVNEQFF. The full variable domain, completed using reference TRBV7-2 and TRBJ2-1, is GAGVSQSPSNKVTEKGKDVELRCDPISGHTALYWYRQSLGQGLEFLIYFQGNSAPDKSGLPSDRFSAERTGGSVSTLTIQRTQQEDSAVYLCASSFWTSGRVNEQFFGPGTRLTVL.

This clonotype showed up many times. The genes are TRBV7-2 and TRBJ1-1, with D possibly being TRBD1 (5 bases). The CDR3 is 13 residues long. Deletions cut 7 bases from V and 7 bases from J, with 16 bases between. CDR1 is SGHTA and CDR2 is FQGNSA in the germline V gene. CDR3 DNA sequence: TGTGCCAGCACCGAGCAATTCGACAGTGAAGCTTTCTTT. This gives the protein CASTEQFDSEAFF. Together with reference TRBV7-2 and TRBJ1-1, the CDR3 gives the full variable domain: GAGVSQSPSNKVTEKGKDVELRCDPISGHTALYWYRQSLGQGLEFLIYFQGNSAPDKSGLPSDRFSAERTGGSVSTLTIQRTQQEDSAVYLCASTEQFDSEAFFGQGTRLTVV.

V gene TRBV11-2 combines with J gene TRBJ2-3; 10 nucleotides align to TRBD2. The CDR3 sequence is 17 residues long. The trim removed 2 bases at V and 1 base at J, leaving 6 bases unmatched. The germline CDR1 and CDR2 sequences are SGHAT and FQNNGV. CDR3 sequence reads: CASSLTFGTSGTDTQYF. Here the CDR3 DNA reads TGTGCCAGCAGCTTAACCTTCGGGACTAGCGGCACAGATACGCAGTATTTT.

This clonotype came up once. The chain uses TRBV7-2 and TRBJ2-7; 7 bases line up with TRBD2. The junction had 9 bases not matched to a gene; V was cut back by 5 bases and J by 2 bases. The CDR3 covers 15 residues. Germline V gene data show CDR1 as SGHTA and CDR2 as FQGNSA. CDR3 coding DNA: TGTGCCAGCAGCCATGGGACTACCGGAACCTACGAGCAGTACTTC. Protein sequence: CASSHGTTGTYEQYF. Drawing the rest from reference TRBV7-2 and TRBJ2-7, the complete variable domain is GAGVSQSPSNKVTEKGKDVELRCDPISGHTALYWYRQSLGQGLEFLIYFQGNSAPDKSGLPSDRFSAERTGGSVSTLTIQRTQQEDSAVYLCASSHGTTGTYEQYFGPGTRLTVT.

This clonotype was found a few times. This chain uses TRBV29-1 with TRBJ2-1; TRBD2 aligns across 13 bases. This CDR3 has 15 residues. CDR1 is SQVTM, CDR2 ANQGSEA, per germline. J gave up 8 bases and V 3 bases, and 7 bases lay outside the gene matches. The DNA of the CDR3 is TGCAGCGTTGACCTCGGGACTAGCGGGAAGGATGAGCAGTTCTTC. Residues: CSVDLGTSGKDEQFF.

The chain couples TRBV4-1 to TRBJ2-2; 12 positions match TRBD2. Germline V gene sequence: CDR1 MGHRA, CDR2 YSYEKL. Trimming took 4 bases from V and 5 from J; bases not matched to a gene: 11. The CDR3 contains 18 residues. CDR3 sequence (DNA): TGCGCCAGCAGCCCCATGGCACTAGCGGGAGGTGTTACCGGGGAGCTGTTTTTT. Its translation: CASSPMALAGGVTGELFF.

This clonotype was seen a handful of times. This chain links TRBV6-5 with TRBJ2-3; no clear D gene. The V end lost 0 bases, the J end lost 3 bases, and 7 bases lay between the germline ends. The germline CDR1 and CDR2 sequences are MNHEY and SVGAGI. The CDR3 contains 14 residues. The CDR3 sequence is CASSYSEWTDTQYF. CDR3 nucleotide sequence: TGTGCCAGCAGTTACTCGGAGTGGACAGATACGCAGTATTTT.

The genes are TRBV7-2 and TRBJ2-3, with 7 bases that match TRBD1. V was pared by 6 bases and J by 4 bases, with 10 bases of the junction left unmatched. The germline V gene has CDR1 SGHTA and CDR2 FQGNSA. The CDR3 is 15 amino acids. The DNA of the CDR3 is TGTGCCAGCAGGCCCAGGGGGTCGGGCCCAGATACGCAGTATTTT. Translating gives CASRPRGSGPDTQYF.

This clonotype has just a few counts. The chain has TRBV7-9 and TRBJ1-1, with 7 bases matching TRBD1. V dropped 1 base and J dropped 3; count of bases not matched to a gene: 5. CDR1 SEHNR and CDR2 FQNEAQ come from the germline V gene (reference sequence). There are 15 residues in the CDR3. CDR3 amino acids: CASSLGQGQDTEAFF. DNA for the CDR3: TGTGCCAGCAGCTTAGGACAGGGTCAGGACACTGAAGCTTTCTTT.

The V gene is TRBV10-1, the J gene TRBJ1-1, with TRBD1 matching 10 bases. The CDR3 spans 16 residues. V dropped 9 bases and J dropped 2; count of bases not matched to a gene: 12. Germline V CDR1 and CDR2: WNHNN, SYGVQD (reference sequence). The CDR3 spells CARIRDRGYTNTEAFF. The CDR3 DNA reads as TGCGCCAGGATCCGGGACAGGGGTTACACTAACACTGAAGCTTTCTTT.

This clonotype was seen a few times. V gene TRBV20-1 combines with J gene TRBJ1-5; D may be TRBD1 (6 bases). CDR1 DFQATT and CDR2 SNEGSKA come from the germline V gene (reference sequence). V shed 3 bases and J shed 1 base, with 10 bases lying between them. The CDR3 spans 14 residues. The CDR3 is CSASRDKSNQPQHF. CDR3 nucleotides: TGCAGTGCTAGTCGGGACAAGAGCAATCAGCCCCAGCATTTT.

The chain is built from TRBV6-2 or TRBV6-3 and TRBJ2-1; 8 positions match TRBD2. Germline lookup yields CDR1 MNHEY and CDR2 SVGEGT. The CDR3 is made up of 15 amino acids. With V trimmed by 8 bases and J by 8 bases, 14 bases remained unmatched. For the CDR3, the DNA is TGTGCCAGCGTCGGTGGCGGGAGGTCTATATATGAGCAGTTCTTC. This encodes CASVGGGRSIYEQFF.